The 29 T cell receptor beta chains given below trace back to one sample, sequenced in a study of T cells after yellow fever vaccination. Using its own MiXCR run on the 5' RACE reads, TCRdb lists one record per CDR3 protein. The sample carries about 58,000 distinct CDR3 sequences, about 5.6% recorded once. Sample: PBMCs, either bulk or a sorted T-cell subset (CD4+, CD8+, memory, or dextramer-sorted; not recorded which), taken on the day of the yellow fever booster vaccination. The source of these receptors is a man aged 18 to 30 who received the YFV17D yellow fever vaccine.

This clonotype turned up a few times. The rearrangement joins TRBV4-3 to TRBJ1-1; D possibly corresponds to TRBD1 (5 bases). Germline V lookup: CDR1 LGHNA, CDR2 YSLEER. The CDR3 length is 16 residues. V shed 1 base and J shed 1 base, with 13 bases lying between them. The CDR3 bases are TGCGCCAGCAGCCAAGCGCCGGGGGTGGAGAACACTGAAGCTTTCTTT. It codes for CASSQAPGVENTEAFF.

This clonotype has just a few counts. The rearrangement links TRBV6-6 to TRBJ2-1; TRBD1 or TRBD2 may be the D gene (5 bases each). Germline V gives CDR1 MNHNY, CDR2 SVGAGI (reference sequence). Trimming removed 7 bases at V and 1 base at J, with 14 bases between. This CDR3 has 15 amino acids. The CDR3 coding sequence is TGTGCCAGCAAGCTCCGGGACCAATCCTACAATGAGCAGTTCTTC. Protein: CASKLRDQSYNEQFF.

In this sample, this clonotype turned up many times. The chain links TRBV6-5 to TRBJ1-1, with 7 bases that match TRBD1. Trimming at V came to 5 bases and at J to 5 bases, leaving 8 bases not matched to a gene. CDR3 length equals 14 residues. CDR1 MNHEY and CDR2 SVGAGI come from the germline V gene. This chain's CDR3 is CASSRDSLRTEAFF. CDR3 DNA sequence: TGTGCCAGCAGTAGGGACAGCCTGCGGACTGAAGCTTTCTTT.

This clonotype appeared many times. The CDR3 coding sequence is TGTGCCAGCTCTCAAGTGGGCACGGATTATGGCTACACCTTC. It encodes CASSQVGTDYGYTF. The chain recombines TRBV18 with TRBJ1-2; unclear D gene. The CDR3 runs to 14 residues. Germline assignment: CDR1 KGHSH and CDR2 LQKENI. Between the trimmed V and J ends, which lost 6 bases and 5 bases, there was a span of 16 bases.

This clonotype was counted at least ten times. The chain couples TRBV6-4 to TRBJ2-1, with no clear D. This CDR3 has 13 residues. Germline CDR1 is MRHNA and CDR2 is SNTAGT. Trimming stripped 3 bases from V and 1 base from J, with 4 bases between. CDR3 in amino acids: CASSDESYNEQFF. The CDR3 DNA is TGTGCCAGCAGTGATGAGTCCTACAATGAGCAGTTCTTC.

Concerning this clonotype itself: A much larger clone sits a single nucleotide away, making a read error possible. V gene TRBV20-1 combines with J gene TRBJ2-1; TRBD1 matches 9 bases. J was trimmed by 7 bases and V by 6 bases; bases with no gene match: 10. The CDR3 has 14 residues. The germline gives CDR1 DFQATT, CDR2 SNEGSKA (reference sequence). The CDR3 is CSADAETGGNEQFF. For the CDR3, the DNA is TGCAGTGCCGACGCCGAGACAGGGGGGAATGAGCAGTTCTTC.

This clonotype was recorded many times. V is TRBV20-1 and J is TRBJ2-7; 9 bases map to TRBD2. J was trimmed by 6 bases and V by 4 bases; bases with no gene match: 10. The CDR3 extends over 14 amino acids. Germline V gene data show CDR1 as DFQATT and CDR2 as SNEGSKA (reference sequence). The CDR3 loop reads CSAIGTSNTFEQYF. The CDR3, as DNA: TGCAGTGCTATCGGGACTAGCAACACTTTCGAGCAGTACTTC.

This clonotype was counted ten times or more. The chain employs TRBV12-3 or TRBV12-4 and TRBJ1-5; D is unclear. The CDR3 has 12 amino acids. V lost 4 bases and J lost 4, with 5 bases in between. This chain's CDR3 is CASSSMNQPQHF. CDR3 DNA sequence: TGTGCCAGCAGTTCAATGAATCAGCCCCAGCATTTT.

This clonotype was observed a few times. The V call is TRBV18, the J call TRBJ1-1; 7 bases are shared with TRBD1. Per the germline V gene, CDR1 is KGHSH and CDR2 is LQKENI. CDR3 length equals 15 residues. Unmatched junction bases numbered 3, after V lost 1 base and J lost 1 base. CDR3 nucleotides: TGTGCCAGCTCACCACAGGGGGCTTGGAACACTGAAGCTTTCTTT. As protein: CASSPQGAWNTEAFF.

The table lists this clonotype with many counts. V gene TRBV5-1 combines with J gene TRBJ2-7; 12 bases are shared with TRBD2. Germline V CDR1 and CDR2: SGHRS, YFSETQ. There are 17 residues in the CDR3. Trimming at V came to 1 base and at J to 1 base, leaving 6 bases not matched to a gene. CDR3 sequence reads: CASSLRSLAGGSYEQYF. The CDR3 DNA reads as TGCGCCAGCAGCTTGAGATCACTAGCGGGGGGATCCTACGAGCAGTACTTC.

In its sample, this clonotype was seen many times. The chain recombines TRBV7-3 with TRBJ2-2; 7 bases are a match to TRBD1. Germline CDR1 and CDR2: SGHTA and FQGTGA. This CDR3 region has 13 residues. The ends lost 8 bases at V and 6 bases at J; junction bases unmatched: 6. The CDR3 DNA is TGTGCCAGCCGACAGGGATCAGCCGGGGAGCTGTTTTTT. It specifies CASRQGSAGELFF.

In its sample, this clonotype was seen many times. This rearrangement joins TRBV7-9 to TRBJ2-3; D unclear. In germline, CDR1 is SEHNR, CDR2 FQNEAQ (reference sequence). V lost 1 base and J 3 bases, leaving 2 bases between the germline ends. This CDR3 comprises 12 residues. Here the CDR3 DNA reads TGTGCCAGCAGCTTAGAGACAGATACGCAGTATTTT. As protein: CASSLETDTQYF.

This clonotype was counted ten times or more. The chain joins TRBV7-9 to TRBJ2-1; TRBD1 agrees at 9 bases. The CDR3 totals 14 residues. V trimming: 5 bases; J trimming: 14 bases; junction bases outside the gene matches: 13. CDR1 and CDR2 (germline): SEHNR, FQNEAQ (reference sequence). The CDR3 reads CASSPTGGELREFF. The CDR3 nucleotides read TGTGCCAGCAGCCCGACAGGGGGAGAACTTCGTGAGTTCTTC.

Of note for this clonotype: A read error may explain this, as a much larger clone is one base away. This chain joins TRBV9 and TRBJ2-2, with 11 nucleotides matching TRBD1. The CDR3 is made up of 17 amino acids. Trimming cost V 0 bases and J 7 bases; bases outside gene matches: 8. The V gene's germline CDR1 is SGDLS and CDR2 YYNGEE. This CDR3 reads CASSVAPWTGGHGELFF. CDR3 nucleotide sequence: TGTGCCAGCAGCGTAGCTCCCTGGACAGGGGGCCACGGGGAGCTGTTTTTT.

This clonotype was detected ten times or more. The V call is TRBV12-3 or TRBV12-4, the J call TRBJ2-7; 8 nucleotides line up with TRBD1. J gave up 6 bases and V 5 bases, and 6 bases lay outside the gene matches. The CDR3 contains 13 residues. CDR3 amino acids: CASSLAGGPEQYF. As DNA, the CDR3 is TGTGCCAGCAGTCTTGCAGGGGGCCCCGAGCAGTACTTC.

This clonotype was detected ten times or more. The V gene is TRBV7-8, the J gene TRBJ1-5; TRBD1 might be the D (6 bases). CDR1 is SGHVS and CDR2 is FQNEAQ in the germline V gene. The CDR3 runs 14 residues. V lost 4 bases, J lost 5 bases, and 12 bases lay in between. This chain's CDR3 is CASSSQGEDQPQHF. The CDR3 nucleotides are TGTGCCAGCAGCTCACAGGGAGAGGATCAGCCCCAGCATTTT. The full variable domain, completed using reference TRBV7-8 and TRBJ1-5, is GAGVSQSPRYKVAKRGQDVALRCDPISGHVSLFWYQQALGQGPEFLTYFQNEAQLDKSGLPSDRFFAERPEGSVSTLKIQRTQQEDSAVYLCASSSQGEDQPQHFGDGTRLSIL.

This clonotype has ten or more counts. This chain connects TRBV7-2 to TRBJ2-3, with D tentatively TRBD1 (6 bases). CDR3 length equals 15 residues. V lost 5 bases and J 0 bases, leaving 12 bases between the germline ends. CDR1 is SGHTA and CDR2 is FQGNSA in the germline V gene. The CDR3 loop reads CASSRGGGSTDTQYF. CDR3 nucleotides: TGTGCCAGCAGCCGAGGGGGTGGGAGCACAGATACGCAGTATTTT. Full variable domain (outside the CDR3, taken from reference TRBV7-2 and TRBJ2-3): GAGVSQSPSNKVTEKGKDVELRCDPISGHTALYWYRQSLGQGLEFLIYFQGNSAPDKSGLPSDRFSAERTGGSVSTLTIQRTQQEDSAVYLCASSRGGGSTDTQYFGPGTRLTVL.

The sample holds many counts of this clonotype. V is TRBV5-1 and J is TRBJ1-5, with a weak D call TRBD1 (6 bases). The V end lost 4 bases, the J end lost 5 bases, and 10 bases lay between the germline ends. The CDR3 is made up of 13 amino acids. Germline-derived CDR1 and CDR2 are SGHRS and YFSETQ. CDR3: CASSPDSDQPQHF. CDR3 nucleotides: TGCGCCAGCAGCCCGGACAGCGATCAGCCCCAGCATTTT. The whole variable domain, filled in from reference TRBV5-1 and TRBJ1-5, reads KAGVTQTPRYLIKTRGQQVTLSCSPISGHRSVSWYQQTPGQGLQFLFEYFSETQRNKGNFPGRFSGRQFSNSRSEMNVSTLELGDSALYLCASSPDSDQPQHFGDGTRLSIL.

The gene calls are TRBV20-1 and TRBJ1-2, with 9 bases aligning to TRBD1. The CDR3 covers 12 residues. Trimming took 6 bases from V and 4 from J; bases not matched to a gene: 3. CDR1 is DFQATT, CDR2 SNEGSKA, per germline (reference sequence). CDR3 DNA sequence: TGCAGTGCCACGGACAGGGGCTATGGCTACACCTTC. It encodes CSATDRGYGYTF.

At least ten counts were recorded for this clonotype. The V and J genes are TRBV5-1 and TRBJ2-7, with a possible D match to TRBD1 (5 bases). Trimming cost V 0 bases and J 0 bases, with 10 bases left between them. CDR3 size: 15 residues. In germline, CDR1 is SGHRS, CDR2 YFSETQ. CDR3 DNA sequence: TGCGCCAGCAGCTTGGAACAAGGGGCCTCCTACGAGCAGTACGTC. Its protein is CASSLEQGASYEQYV.

Of note for this clonotype: A much larger clone sits a single nucleotide away, making a read error possible. The gene calls are TRBV7-3 and TRBJ2-1; 9 bases line up with TRBD2. The CDR3 is 15 amino acids. J gave up 5 bases and V 2 bases, and 4 bases lay outside the gene matches. Germline loops: CDR1 SGHTA, CDR2 FQGTGA. The CDR3 DNA follows: TGTGCCAGCAGCTTACACGCGGGGGGGGACAATGAGCAGTTCTTC. Its translation is CASSLHAGGDNEQFF. Based on the CDR3 plus reference TRBV7-3 and TRBJ2-1, the full variable domain is GAGVSQTPSNKVTEKGKYVELRCDPISGHTALYWYRQSLGQGPEFLIYFQGTGAADDSGLPNDRFFAVRPEGSVSTLKIQRTERGDSAVYLCASSLHAGGDNEQFFGPGTRLTVL.

This clonotype has just a few counts. The chain recombines TRBV6-1 with TRBJ2-2, with D maybe TRBD1 (5 bases). CDR3 length: 14 residues. V lost 2 bases to trimming and J lost 9 bases, with 13 bases between them. CDR1 is MNHNS, CDR2 SASEGT, per germline. CDR3 bases: TGTGCCAGCAGTGAATGGCAGGGATCTCGGGAGCTGTTTTTT. Amino acid sequence: CASSEWQGSRELFF.

There are a few counts of this clonotype. The gene calls are TRBV2 and TRBJ2-7; D is uncertain. The CDR3 is made up of 12 amino acids. From germline, CDR1 is SNHLY and CDR2 FYNNEI. Trimming removed 4 bases from V and 12 bases from J, with 16 bases in between. The CDR3 loop is CASSGNSPTWYF. Written as DNA, the CDR3 is TGTGCCAGCAGTGGTAACTCCCCCACATGGTACTTC.

This CDR3 is CASSLRGQTIEQYF. Written as DNA, the CDR3 is TGCGCCAGCAGCTTGAGGGGACAGACAATCGAGCAGTACTTC. The chain carries TRBV5-1 and TRBJ2-7; 7 nucleotides match TRBD1. The CDR3 length is 14 residues. After removal of 1 base from V and 6 bases from J, the junction contained 7 bases not matched to a gene. Germline-derived CDR1 and CDR2 are SGHRS and YFSETQ.

This clonotype appeared many times. The rearrangement links TRBV12-3 or TRBV12-4 to TRBJ2-3; D gene uncertain. The germline V and J ends were trimmed by 5 bases and 4 bases, with 16 bases remaining between them. The CDR3 length is 15 residues. CDR3 in DNA: TGTGCCAGCAGTCGAGGCAAGTTGAGCGCAGATACGCAGTATTTT. Its protein is CASSRGKLSADTQYF.

For this clonotype: A much larger clone lies one base from this, so it may be a read error. The rearrangement links TRBV6-5 to TRBJ2-3; the match to TRBD2 covers 8 bases. The CDR3 totals 15 residues. With V trimmed by 10 bases and J by 7 bases, 16 bases remained unmatched. Germline V lookup: CDR1 MNHEY, CDR2 SVGAGI. The CDR3 sequence: CANNTREGRAYTQYF. CDR3 bases: TGTGCCAACAACACACGGGAGGGTAGGGCCTATACGCAGTATTTT.

This clonotype has only a few counts. The chain employs TRBV6-5 and TRBJ2-3; D might be TRBD1 or TRBD2, each matching 5 bases. The CDR3 covers 14 residues. The germline V gene has CDR1 MNHEY and CDR2 SVGAGI. The V gene lost 2 bases and the J gene lost 3 bases, with 9 bases spanning the gap. In nucleotides, the CDR3 is TGTGCCAGCAGTTACAGGGACCGAACAGATACGCAGTATTTT. Protein sequence: CASSYRDRTDTQYF.

The sample holds many counts of this clonotype. This chain links TRBV7-9 with TRBJ2-1; tentative D call: TRBD2 (6 bases). Germline V gives CDR1 SEHNR, CDR2 FQNEAQ (reference sequence). V shed 0 bases and J shed 8 bases, with 11 bases lying between them. The CDR3 consists of 14 residues. In nucleotides, the CDR3 is TGTGCCAGCAGCTTAGCGTACGGGAGCGATGAGCAGTTCTTC. Protein: CASSLAYGSDEQFF.

This clonotype was picked up many times. CDR3 bases: TGTGCCAGCAGCTTAGTGGGACTAGCGTCGAGCACAGATACGCAGTATTTT. This codes for CASSLVGLASSTDTQYF. The chain recombines TRBV7-2 with TRBJ2-3; 10 positions agree with TRBD2. With V trimmed by 1 base and J by 0 bases, 4 bases remained unmatched. Germline V gives CDR1 SGHTA, CDR2 FQGNSA. There are 17 residues in the CDR3.